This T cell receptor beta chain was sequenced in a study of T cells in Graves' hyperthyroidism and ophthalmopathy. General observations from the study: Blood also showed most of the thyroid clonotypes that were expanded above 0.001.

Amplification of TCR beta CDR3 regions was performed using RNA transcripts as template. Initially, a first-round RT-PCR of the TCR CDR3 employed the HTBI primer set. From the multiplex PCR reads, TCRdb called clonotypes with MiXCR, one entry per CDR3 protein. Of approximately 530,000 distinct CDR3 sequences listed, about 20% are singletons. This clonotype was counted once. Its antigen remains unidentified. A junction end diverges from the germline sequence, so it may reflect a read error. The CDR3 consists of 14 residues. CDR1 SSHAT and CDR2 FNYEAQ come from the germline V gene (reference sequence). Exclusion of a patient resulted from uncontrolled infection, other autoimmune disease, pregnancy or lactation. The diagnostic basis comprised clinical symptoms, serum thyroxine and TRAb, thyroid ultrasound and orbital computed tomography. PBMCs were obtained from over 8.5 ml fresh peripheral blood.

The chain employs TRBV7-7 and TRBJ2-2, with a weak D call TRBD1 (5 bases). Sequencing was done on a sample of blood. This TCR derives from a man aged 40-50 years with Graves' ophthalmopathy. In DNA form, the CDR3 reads TGTGCTAGCAGCGCCAATCCAGGGACCGGGGAGCTGTTTTTT. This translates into CASSANPGTGELFF.